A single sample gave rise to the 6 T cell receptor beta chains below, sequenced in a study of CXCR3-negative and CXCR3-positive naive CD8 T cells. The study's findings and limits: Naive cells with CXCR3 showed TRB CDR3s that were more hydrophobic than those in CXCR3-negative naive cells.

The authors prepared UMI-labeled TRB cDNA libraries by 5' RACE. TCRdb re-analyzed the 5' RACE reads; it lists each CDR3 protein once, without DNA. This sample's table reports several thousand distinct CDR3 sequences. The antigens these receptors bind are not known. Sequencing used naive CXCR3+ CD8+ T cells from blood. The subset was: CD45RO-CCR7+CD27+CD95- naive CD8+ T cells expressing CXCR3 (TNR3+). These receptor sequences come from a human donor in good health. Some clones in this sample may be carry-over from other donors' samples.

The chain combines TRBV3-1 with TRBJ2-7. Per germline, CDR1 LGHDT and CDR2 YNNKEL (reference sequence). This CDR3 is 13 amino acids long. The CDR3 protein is CASSQERDYEQYF.

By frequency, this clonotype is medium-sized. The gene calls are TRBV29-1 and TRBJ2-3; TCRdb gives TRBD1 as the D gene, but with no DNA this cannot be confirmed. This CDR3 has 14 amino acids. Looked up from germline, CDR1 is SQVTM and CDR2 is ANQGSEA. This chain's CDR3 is CSVAARGSTDTQYF.

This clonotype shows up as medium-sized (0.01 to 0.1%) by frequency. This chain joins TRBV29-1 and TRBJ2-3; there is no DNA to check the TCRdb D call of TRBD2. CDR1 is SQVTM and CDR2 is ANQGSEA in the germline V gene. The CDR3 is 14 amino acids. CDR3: CSVEWAGPTDTQYF.

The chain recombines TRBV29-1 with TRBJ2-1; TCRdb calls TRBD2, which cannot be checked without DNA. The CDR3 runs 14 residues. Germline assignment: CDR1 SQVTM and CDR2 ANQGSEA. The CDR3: CSVEGQREFGEQFF.

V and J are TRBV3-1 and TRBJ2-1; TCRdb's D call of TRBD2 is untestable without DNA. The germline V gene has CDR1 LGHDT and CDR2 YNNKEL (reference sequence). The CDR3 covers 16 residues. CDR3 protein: CASGPQAPEFYNEQFF.

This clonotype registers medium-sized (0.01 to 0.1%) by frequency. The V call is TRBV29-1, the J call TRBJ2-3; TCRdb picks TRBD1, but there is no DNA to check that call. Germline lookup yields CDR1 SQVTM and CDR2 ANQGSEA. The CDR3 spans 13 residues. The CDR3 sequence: CSVPGQGEDTQYF.